This T cell receptor (beta chain) was identified in a study of blood T cell repertoires in COVID-19. In the study overall: The cDNA or gDNA used as material had been derived from T cells, B-cell-depleted T cells, or PBMCs.

Cohort placement rested on clinical history that participants reported themselves. The CDR3 has 12 amino acids. Trimming cost V 5 bases and J 5 bases, with 9 bases left between them. Germline CDR1 reads SGHAT; CDR2 reads FQNNGV. Sequencing was performed with immunoSEQ multiplex PCR; in TCRdb, only in-frame clones are kept and a portion is missing. Here the sample spans more than 200,000 clones, over 75% being singletons. This chain links TRBV11-2 with TRBJ2-5; no firm D call. The sequence derives from a young woman who had been exposed to COVID-19. Sequencing input: PBMCs or T cells enriched from blood (not recorded which). In DNA form, the CDR3 reads TGTGCCAGCAGCCTCCCCGTTGAGACCCAGTACTTC. Its translation is CASSLPVETQYF.